This T cell receptor (delta chain) stems from a study of Vδ1+ human thymocytes. Trimming at V came to 5 bases and at J to 4 bases, leaving 3 bases not matched to a gene. The CDR3 has 13 amino acids. Germline values: CDR1 TSWWSYY, CDR2 QGS. Study-wide results and caveats: About 20% of thymic delta-chain sequences were Vdelta2, with few Vdelta3, unlike blood Vdelta1+ controls. Donors shared many TRG clonotypes but few TRD clonotypes. In the thymus, TRG and TRD repertoires looked highly polyclonal with Gaussian CDR3 lengths.

Sequences come from RNA converted to cDNA by reverse transcription. The CDR3 regions were amplified by multiplex PCR from V-gene primers to a constant-region primer. TCRdb made new clone calls on the multiplex PCR reads using CATT. The repertoire holds over 45,000 delta-chain clones, with more than 15% as singletons. The sorted cells were CD3+ Vdelta1+ Vdelta2- thymocytes from alphabeta-depleted thymus. Between roughly 98% and 99.6% of sorted thymocytes were Vdelta1+. As regards this clone: The antigen is undetermined.

The sequencing input was Vdelta1+ gamma-delta thymocytes from the thymus. Described subset: FACS-sorted CD3+ TCRalphabeta- TCRVdelta1+ TCRVdelta2- thymocytes. The clonotype originates from a boy younger than two who had congenital heart surgery. The rearrangement uses TRDV1 and TRDJ1; 8 bases agree with TRDD3. CDR3 amino acids: CALGKGGYDKLIF. The CDR3 DNA reads TGTGCTCTTGGGAAGGGGGGATACGATAAACTCATCTTT.